The clone carrying this TCR beta chain is a singleton in its sample. Its antigen remains unidentified. One end of the junction fails to match germline, which may point to a read error. This record comes from a study of blood T cells in healthy people across ages. With a J-beta primer mix and a sample-barcoded 5' primer, a second PCR ran 7 to 11 cycles. MiXCR, applied by TCRdb to the 5' RACE reads, yields one record per CDR3 protein. The profile shows around 800,000 distinct CDR3 sequences, around 24% of them singletons. General observations from the study: Long-lived donors carried more naive CD4+ cells and greater diversity than aged donors. Per million T cells, TCR beta diversity dropped about linearly as age rose.

The CDR3 sequence is 15 residues long. Germline V gene data show CDR1 as MNHEY and CDR2 as SVGAGI. The same specimen was also included in a second study, on T cells of mothers and their children. That report notes: Donation involved a few healthy Caucasian mothers and the six children that they had. Regardless of relatedness, pairs show thymic selection shaping TCR recombination output in a similar manner.

The rearrangement joins TRBV6-5 to TRBJ1-6, with D possibly TRBD1 on 6 matching bases. The TCR originated in a boy aged 5-17 years in good health. The sample taken for sequencing was blood. CDR3: CAGSYSPGAGSPLHF. As DNA, the CDR3 is TGTGCCGGCAGTTACTCGCCGGGGGCTGGTTCACCCCTCCACTTT.